Shown below are 3 T cell receptor beta chains from a single sample sequenced in a study of radiation and T cells in renal cell carcinoma. TCRdb's table, derived via immunoSEQ multiplex PCR, lists solely in-frame clones and lacks some. The sample consists of under 35,000 clones, approximately 81% of them appearing once. Specified time point: blood 4 weeks post-SBRT, at nephrectomy. Indicated treatment: 15 Gy SBRT to primary tumor, nephrectomy 4 weeks later. Specimen: blood, collected from a patient whose treatment included radiotherapy and nephrectomy. The receptors come from a man between 60 and 75 years old with renal cell carcinoma.

The gene calls are TRBV12-5 and TRBJ2-3; D not certain. CDR1 and CDR2 from the germline V gene are LGHNT and FRNRAP. V was cut by 1 base and J by 2 bases, with 13 bases left in between. This CDR3 is built from 16 residues. CDR3 sequence: CASGLGLAADTDTQYF. The CDR3 coding sequence is TGTGCTAGTGGTTTGGGCTTGGCCGCCGACACAGATACGCAGTATTTT.

This clone was picked up one time. The chain uses TRBV4-3 and TRBJ2-2; no definite D call. The CDR3 sequence is 14 residues long. The germline V gene encodes CDR1 LGHNA and CDR2 YSLEER. The V end was cut by 0 bases, the J end by 9 bases, with 11 bases between. The CDR3 DNA is TGCGCCAGCAGCCAAGACCCGCGGCAGCGGGAGCTGTTTTTT. Amino acids: CASSQDPRQRELFF.

The rearrangement links TRBV5-1 to TRBJ2-1; TRBD2 matches 7 bases. In germline, CDR1 is SGHRS, CDR2 YFSETQ. V gave up 2 bases and J gave up 5 bases; unmatched junction bases: 7. The CDR3 is made up of 15 amino acids. CDR3 region: CASSFGSGKNNEQFF. In DNA, the CDR3 is TGCGCCAGCAGCTTTGGCAGCGGGAAAAACAATGAGCAGTTCTTC.